These 27 T cell receptor beta chains were sequenced from one sample in a study of T cells in women clearing cervical HPV infection. Sequencing used immunoSEQ multiplex PCR; TCRdb keeps in-frame clones, though not all of them. This table lists fewer than 35,000 clones. Material: blood buffy coat. These receptors all come from a woman aged 18 to 75 with a cervical HPV16 infection that either progressed to CIN3+ or cleared (not recorded which).

Comments on this clone: The read finishes 3 residues shy of the CDR3 end, and the germline J gene is used to complete it. The chain recombines TRBV2 with TRBJ1-2; D ambiguous. The CDR3 covers 14 residues. Germline V lookup: CDR1 SNHLY, CDR2 FYNNEI. The DNA read from the CDR3 is TGTGCCAGCAGTGAAGAGCCCCCCTCCTACGAC. This sequence encodes CASSEEPPSYD. The CDR3 in its entirety is CASSEEPPSYDYTF.

A note on this clone: Read data end 3 residues before the CDR3 end; the end is taken from the germline J gene. The chain carries TRBV20-1 and TRBJ2-3; 7 nucleotides agree with TRBD1. Germline V gene data show CDR1 as DFQATT and CDR2 as SNEGSKA (reference sequence). The length of the CDR3 is 15 residues. The CDR3 sequence: CSARTTGTAKETQYF. The covered CDR3 bases are TGCAGTGCTAGAACCACCGGGACAGCTAAAGAGACG.

Note on this clone: The read ends 3 residues early relative to the CDR3; the germline J gene fills the gap. The chain is built from TRBV19 and TRBJ1-1; D may be TRBD1 (5 bases). With 9 bases removed from V and 0 bases from J, the gap between germline ends came to 11 bases. Per germline, CDR1 LNHDA and CDR2 SQIVND (reference sequence). The CDR3 runs 13 residues. The CDR3 is CASRRTLNTEAFF. The part of the CDR3 DNA that was read is TGTGCCAGCCGGCGGACACTGAACACTGAA.

On this clone: The read stops 3 residues short of the end of the CDR3; the missing end is completed from the germline J gene. The rearrangement joins TRBV2 to TRBJ1-5; possible D gene TRBD1, 5 bases. The CDR3 spans 14 residues. In germline, CDR1 is SNHLY, CDR2 FYNNEI. Trimming cost V 6 bases and J 3 bases, with 12 bases left between them. The CDR3 region is CASSPTVFNQPQHF. The DNA read from the CDR3 is TGTGCCAGCAGCCCGACAGTCTTCAATCAGCCC. Filled out from reference TRBV2 and TRBJ1-5, the complete variable domain reads EPEVTQTPSHQVTQMGQEVILRCVPISNHLYFYWYRQILGQKVEFLVSFYNNEISEKSEIFDDQFSVERPDGSNFTLKIRSTKLEDSAMYFCASSPTVFNQPQHFGDGTRLSIL.

The part of the CDR3 DNA that was read is TGCGCCAGCAGCTTGGCCTTCTCTGGAAACACC. Its translation: CASSLAFSGNT. The entire CDR3 protein is CASSLAFSGNTIYF. This chain connects TRBV5-1 to TRBJ1-3; D unclear. Read coverage stops 3 residues before the CDR3 terminus; the germline J gene supplies the remainder. Germline V gives CDR1 SGHRS, CDR2 YFSETQ. V shed 0 bases and J shed 0 bases, with 4 bases lying between them. This CDR3 spans 14 amino acids.

The part of the CDR3 DNA that was read is TGTGCCAGCAGCCCTGATAGCGGGGGCGGGGAGACG. It codes for CASSPDSGGGET. The whole CDR3 reads CASSPDSGGGETQYF. The chain links TRBV7-3 to TRBJ2-3, with 9 bases that match TRBD2. The CDR3 end is not reached by the read, which stops 3 residues before it; the germline J gene fills it in. Germline CDR1 is SGHTA and CDR2 is FQGTGA. This CDR3 has 15 amino acids. The variable domain in full, completed from reference TRBV7-3 and TRBJ2-3, reads GAGVSQTPSNKVTEKGKYVELRCDPISGHTALYWYRQSLGQGPEFLIYFQGTGAADDSGLPNDRFFAVRPEGSVSTLKIQRTERGDSAVYLCASSPDSGGGETQYFGPGTRLTVL.

As concerns this clone: The observed sequence ends 3 residues before the CDR3 terminus, with the missing tail filled in from the germline J gene. The V and J genes are TRBV19 and TRBJ1-4; TRBD1 agrees at 7 bases. V shed 4 bases and J 8 bases; nucleotides not matched to a gene: 10. The V gene's germline CDR1 is LNHDA and CDR2 SQIVND (reference sequence). The CDR3 is 15 residues long. The DNA read from the CDR3 is TGTGCCAGTAGTACCCCGCGACAGGGTAACGAAAAA. This sequence encodes CASSTPRQGNEK. In full, the CDR3 reads CASSTPRQGNEKLFF.

About this clone itself: The read terminates 3 residues before the CDR3 end, so the remaining end is supplied by the germline J gene. J is TRBJ2-7 and V is TRBV18; D is unresolved. Per germline, CDR1 KGHSH and CDR2 LQKENI. The CDR3 loop spans 16 amino acids. V shed 2 bases and J shed 0 bases, with 14 bases lying between them. This chain's CDR3 is CASSPGQAASSYEQYF. CDR3 bases read: TGTGCCAGCTCACCAGGTCAGGCTGCCAGCTCCTACGAG. Full variable domain (rest looked up from reference TRBV18 and TRBJ2-7): NAGVMQNPRHLVRRRGQEARLRCSPMKGHSHVYWYRQLPEEGLKFMVYLQKENIIDESGMPKERFSAEFPKEGPSILRIQQVVRGDSAAYFCASSPGQAASSYEQYFGPGTRLTVT.

A word on this clone: The DNA ends 3 residues before the CDR3 does, and the rest of the CDR3 is filled in from the germline J gene. The chain has TRBV19 and TRBJ2-3; D possibly corresponds to TRBD1 (6 bases). Germline V gene sequence: CDR1 LNHDA, CDR2 SQIVND (reference sequence). This CDR3 spans 16 amino acids. Partial CDR3 DNA: TGTGCCAGTAGTGGAAACAGGGTAGTCAGCAATCAGCCG. This gives the protein CASSGNRVVSNQP. The CDR3 in its entirety is CASSGNRVVSNQPQYF.

Regarding this clone: With the read ending 3 residues before the CDR3 end, the germline J gene is used to fill in that end. This sequence joins TRBV20-1 and TRBJ2-1; 8 nucleotides agree with TRBD2. From germline, CDR1 is DFQATT and CDR2 SNEGSKA (reference sequence). The CDR3 is 18 amino acids. V trimming: 0 bases; J trimming: 0 bases; junction bases outside the gene matches: 10. The CDR3 DNA, read in part, is TGCAGTGCTAGAGATCTCGGTGTAGCGGGGAGCTCCTACAATGAG. Encoded protein: CSARDLGVAGSSYNE. The full CDR3 is CSARDLGVAGSSYNEQFF.

With regard to this clone: The read terminates 3 residues before the CDR3 end, so the remaining end is supplied by the germline J gene. This chain connects TRBV20-1 to TRBJ1-5; the match to TRBD1 covers 9 bases. In germline, CDR1 is DFQATT, CDR2 SNEGSKA (reference sequence). CDR3 length: 15 residues. V shed 2 bases and J 9 bases; nucleotides not matched to a gene: 11. This chain's CDR3 is CSARSTPGQGLPQHF. The part of the CDR3 DNA that was read is TGCAGTGCTAGATCCACCCCGGGACAGGGACTGCCC.

Note on this clone: The read falls 3 residues short of the CDR3 end, and the missing part is taken from the germline J gene. This chain uses TRBV20-1 with TRBJ1-3; D possibly corresponds to TRBD1 (6 bases). CDR1 is DFQATT and CDR2 is SNEGSKA in the germline V gene (reference sequence). V was pared by 5 bases and J by 2 bases, with 13 bases between. This CDR3 contains 14 residues. The chain's CDR3 is CSAGGGRAGNTIYF. The part of the CDR3 DNA that was read is TGCAGTGCTGGGGGGGGCAGGGCTGGAAACACC.

Notes on this clone: The read is 3 residues too short to cover the CDR3 end, so that end is filled in from the germline J gene. This chain links TRBV5-1 with TRBJ1-4; unclear D gene. CDR1 is SGHRS, CDR2 YFSETQ, per germline. There are 15 residues in the CDR3. With 4 bases removed from V and 0 bases from J, the gap between germline ends came to 10 bases. The part of the CDR3 DNA that was read is TGCGCCAGCAGCGGGCTGTCCGCAACTAATGAAAAA. Amino acid sequence: CASSGLSATNEK. The full CDR3 reads CASSGLSATNEKLFF.

Points on this clone: The read ends 3 residues shy of where the CDR3 ends; the end is completed using the germline J gene. The J gene is TRBJ1-5, the V gene TRBV5-4, with D perhaps TRBD1 (6 bases). CDR1 SGHNT and CDR2 YYREEE come from the germline V gene (reference sequence). CDR3 length: 14 amino acids. Trimming removed 4 bases from V and 6 bases from J, with 14 bases in between. The part of the CDR3 DNA that was read is TGTGCCAGCAGCGAACAGGGAGCGGCTCAGCCC. Translated, it gives CASSEQGAAQP. The whole CDR3 protein reads CASSEQGAAQPQHF.

To note about this clone: The read halts 3 residues ahead of the CDR3 end, with the missing end drawn from the germline J gene. The V call is TRBV7-2, the J call TRBJ1-3, with unresolved D. V lost 3 bases and J lost 0, with 6 bases in between. Germline V lookup: CDR1 SGHTA, CDR2 FQGNSA. The CDR3 spans 14 residues. The CDR3 loop reads CASSLQGSGNTIYF. The CDR3 bases that were read are TGTGCCAGCAGCTTGCAAGGCTCTGGAAACACC.

A remark on this clone: The read terminates 3 residues ahead of where the CDR3 ends, so the germline J gene completes it. The chain has TRBV29-1 and TRBJ2-3, with 11 nucleotides matching TRBD2. Germline CDR1 reads SQVTM; CDR2 reads ANQGSEA. With V trimmed by 4 bases and J by 5 bases, 8 bases remained unmatched. This CDR3 comprises 15 residues. The sequenced part of the CDR3 DNA is TGCAGCGTTGGCCTTACTAGCGGGGGTGGAGATACG. Translated, it gives CSVGLTSGGGDT. The full CDR3 protein is CSVGLTSGGGDTQYF.

Comment on this clone: The read finishes 3 residues shy of the CDR3 end, and the germline J gene is used to complete it. V usage is TRBV18 and J usage is TRBJ1-2; tentatively, D is TRBD1 (6 bases). Germline V lookup: CDR1 KGHSH, CDR2 LQKENI. The CDR3 contains 14 residues. This chain's CDR3 is CASSPPGVVYDYTF. The DNA read from the CDR3 is TGTGCCAGCTCACCTCCAGGGGTTGTCTACGAC.

On this clone itself: The read is 3 residues too short to cover the CDR3 end, so that end is filled in from the germline J gene. This chain joins TRBV7-6 and TRBJ1-2; perhaps TRBD1 as D (5 bases). CDR3 length: 13 residues. Germline CDR1 SGHVS, CDR2 FNYEAQ. The covered CDR3 bases are TGTGCCAGCAGCTTAGAGGGCAGGGTGGGC. The encoded protein is CASSLEGRVG. The CDR3 as a whole reads CASSLEGRVGYTF.

As to this clone: The read finishes 3 residues shy of the CDR3 end, and the germline J gene is used to complete it. The chain employs TRBV7-6 and TRBJ2-7, with 9 nucleotides matching TRBD2. With 2 bases clipped from V and 6 bases from J, the junction kept 5 bases outside the gene matches. The CDR3 spans 14 residues. Per germline, CDR1 SGHVS and CDR2 FNYEAQ. The CDR3 DNA, read in part, is TGTGCCAGCAGCTTAACGGCGGGGGGGCCCGAG. Residues: CASSLTAGGPE. The complete CDR3 protein is CASSLTAGGPEQYF.

Notes on this clone: The CDR3 end falls 3 residues outside the read, so it is completed with the germline J gene. The rearrangement uses TRBV6-1 and TRBJ2-4; 7 bases are shared with TRBD1. This CDR3 is built from 17 residues. In germline, CDR1 is MNHNS, CDR2 SASEGT. Losses at the gene ends were 1 base for V and 4 bases for J; bases not matched to a gene: 10. The chain's CDR3 is CASSEGAWGRGKNIQYF. Incomplete CDR3 DNA: TGTGCCAGCAGTGAAGGCGCCTGGGGCAGGGGGAAAAACATT.

On this clone: From the germline J gene comes the end of the CDR3, since the read stops 3 residues before it. The chain couples TRBV6-1 to TRBJ1-1; possible D gene TRBD1, 5 bases. Germline CDR1 reads MNHNS; CDR2 reads SASEGT. V shed 4 bases and J shed 3 bases, with 9 bases lying between them. The CDR3 consists of 13 residues. This chain's CDR3 is CASSVLRDTEAFF. The covered CDR3 bases are TGTGCCAGCAGTGTTCTCAGGGACACTGAA.

In the case of this clone: The read terminates 3 residues ahead of where the CDR3 ends, so the germline J gene completes it. V gene TRBV20-1 combines with J gene TRBJ2-7; D might be TRBD1 (6 bases). From germline, CDR1 is DFQATT and CDR2 SNEGSKA (reference sequence). V was trimmed by 5 bases and J by 5 bases, leaving 13 bases between them. This CDR3 comprises 12 residues. CDR3 DNA (partial): TGCAGTGCTCCTCGCAGGGGAGACGAG. Translating gives CSAPRRGDE. The CDR3, in full, reads CSAPRRGDEQYF.

On this clone: The DNA ends 3 residues before the CDR3 does, and the rest of the CDR3 is filled in from the germline J gene. V gene TRBV7-2 combines with J gene TRBJ2-3; D may be TRBD1 (5 bases). The CDR3 runs to 15 residues. Germline V CDR1 and CDR2: SGHTA, FQGNSA. The part of the CDR3 DNA that was read is TGTGCCAGCAGCTTAGTTTCTAAGGACAATCAGCCG. Amino acids: CASSLVSKDNQP. The whole CDR3 is CASSLVSKDNQPQYF. The entire variable domain, with the rest obtained from reference TRBV7-2 and TRBJ2-3, is as follows: GAGVSQSPSNKVTEKGKDVELRCDPISGHTALYWYRQSLGQGLEFLIYFQGNSAPDKSGLPSDRFSAERTGGSVSTLTIQRTQQEDSAVYLCASSLVSKDNQPQYFGPGTRLTVL.

Details on this clone: The read falls 3 residues short of the CDR3 end, and the missing part is taken from the germline J gene. V is TRBV15 and J is TRBJ2-7; 7 bases align to TRBD1. V lost 3 bases, J lost 2 bases, and 16 bases stayed unmatched. From germline, CDR1 is LNHNV and CDR2 YYDKDF (reference sequence). The CDR3 spans 18 residues. The covered CDR3 bases are TGTGCCACCAGCAGGCCCATCCTCCGGGACAGAGGACCCTACGAG. Translating gives CATSRPILRDRGPYE. The complete CDR3 reads CATSRPILRDRGPYEQYF.

As concerns this clone: The read comes to an end 3 residues before the CDR3 does, leaving the germline J gene to fill in the end. This chain joins TRBV29-1 and TRBJ2-4, with TRBD1 identical over 9 bases. CDR3 size: 14 residues. The germline CDR1 and CDR2 sequences are SQVTM and ANQGSEA. With V trimmed by 6 bases and J by 8 bases, 11 bases remained unmatched. The sequenced part of the CDR3 DNA is TGCAGCGTCGCGCAAGGGACAGGGTTTGACATT. It codes for CSVAQGTGFDI. The full-length CDR3 reads as CSVAQGTGFDIQYF.

About this clone: The CDR3 extends 3 residues past the end of the read, so its final part is completed from the germline J gene. The chain couples TRBV7-9 to TRBJ1-6; TRBD1 matches 8 bases. The CDR3 runs 14 residues. Trimming removed 4 bases from V and 9 bases from J; junction bases left unmatched: 5. Germline V lookup: CDR1 SEHNR, CDR2 FQNEAQ (reference sequence). CDR3: CASSSGQGSSPLHF. Partial CDR3 DNA: TGTGCCAGCAGCTCTGGACAGGGCAGTTCACCC.

Worth noting for this clone: The observed sequence ends 3 residues before the CDR3 terminus, with the missing tail filled in from the germline J gene. V usage is TRBV4-2 and J usage is TRBJ2-5, with TRBD1 matching 8 bases. The CDR3 loop spans 16 amino acids. V trimming: 0 bases; J trimming: 1 base; junction bases outside the gene matches: 4. Germline values: CDR1 LGHNA, CDR2 YNFKEQ. This chain's CDR3 is CASSQEMDRVQETQYF. The sequenced part of the CDR3 DNA is TGTGCCAGCAGCCAAGAGATGGACAGGGTCCAAGAGACC.